The TCR beta chain under discussion was sequenced for a study of regulatory T cells in long-lasting Graves disease. Time point reported: newly diagnosed GD, antithyroid drugs for less than 3 months. PBMC RNA served as the TCR library source. V lost 3 bases, J lost 4 bases, and 12 bases lay in between. The V gene's germline CDR1 is SGHTA and CDR2 FQGTGA. This CDR3 has 14 residues. This clonotype was found many times. Its antigen remains unknown. Library construction for TCR beta used iRepertoire HTBI primers and Arm-PCR of CDR3 regions. TCRdb fed the multiplex PCR reads into MiXCR, producing one record per CDR3 protein. Of over 500,000 distinct CDR3 sequences in the sample, around 17% were seen once. Findings of the study overall: Patients whose Graves' disease persisted exhibited lower TCR diversity than those newly diagnosed.

These sequences were also reported in another study, on T cells in Graves' hyperthyroidism and ophthalmopathy.

The TCR was taken from a woman in her twenties or thirties with Graves disease. The sequencing used peripheral blood mononuclear cells (PBMCs), collected at new diagnosis, from a patient treated with antithyroid drugs. The genes are TRBV7-3 and TRBJ1-1; D is unclear. The CDR3 DNA sequence: TGTGCCAGCAGCTTGATCCCAGAAGGCACTGAAGCTTTCTTT. This sequence encodes CASSLIPEGTEAFF.